The entry below describes one T cell receptor (beta chain). This receptor's antigen is unknown. No much larger clone exists at a distance of one base, and base qualities are not known. The 40 or so donors, aged about 6 to 95 years, were systemically healthy Caucasian individuals from Russia. Each donor gave about 9.8 milliliters of peripheral blood, drawn into EDTA-treated Vacutainer tubes. Ficoll-Paque density-gradient centrifugation was used to isolate PBMCs, with at least 6.5 million per sample. Trizol reagent was used to extract total RNA from the PBMCs, yielding at least 6 micrograms per sample. The percentages of naive CD45RAhigh/CD27high T cells were determined by flow cytometry on a PBMC aliquot from every donor. The data derive from a study of blood T cells in healthy people across ages (dated by TCRdb to 2014 to 2015). Broadly, across the study: In model experiments, roughly one uniquely barcoded TCR beta cDNA molecule per two T cells was captured by template switching. The donors were split into four age groups: young (average about 16 years), middle-aged (around 40), aged (approximately 60) and long-lived (about 74). To track age-related changes in TCR beta repertoire diversity, the study relied on deep sequencing normalized with unique cDNA molecular identifiers. The study analyzed two additional independent replicas of 1 million unique cDNA reads from the same blood draw for two donors, one aged 18 to 30 and one aged 80 or older. To avoid experimental bias, donors of different ages were spread randomly across the sequencing lanes.

Study-wide findings and limitations: Since profiling was done on bulk unsorted PBMCs, naive and antigen-experienced compartments could not be conclusively compared. Because donor CMV infection status was unknown, age-related changes in expanded clonotypes were potentially confounded. Estimates of total diversity from one million sequenced T cells were regarded as lower bounds and underestimates. As age increased, observed TCR beta diversity per million T cells dropped in a roughly linear way, and a significant reduction was already evident by age about 40. Compared with the aged group, the long-lived group had more naive CD4+ T cells, fewer expanded clones and increased TCR diversity, suggesting age selection. A strong correlation was found between observed TCR beta diversity and the percentage of naive T cells measured by flow cytometry.

Libraries were made using 5' RACE. The sequencing machine was an Illumina HiSeq 2500. A second 7 to 11 cycle PCR used a sample-barcoded 5' primer and a J-beta primer mix. Each TCR beta cDNA molecule received a unique molecular identifier from a template-switch 5' adaptor carrying 12 random nucleotides. Each sample yielded at least 3 million CDR3-containing paired-end reads. All of the RNA was converted into first-strand cDNA using the Mint cDNA synthesis kit, with a TRBC-specific oligonucleotide serving as the primer. All cDNA was treated with uracil-DNA glycosylase and then went through a first 18-cycle PCR with the universal primers M1SS and BC2_uni_R. As for the original processing: For normalization, 1 million high-quality reads were randomly selected from each sample, with every read carrying a distinct molecular identifier. Reads with shared molecular identifiers were discarded instead of being binned into consensus sequences. MiTCR, run with a Q25 quality threshold and the strictest error-elimination algorithm, handled CDR3 identification, clonotype clustering and error correction. A nonparametric unseen species model with Euler transformation was used to estimate a lower bound on total TCR beta diversity. TCRdb passed the public sequencing reads through fastp at Q25 and MiXCR, retaining productive beta sequences. Rows are combined by CDR3 protein, so each entry shows the most common genes and DNA. These V and J calls derive from TCRdb rather than the authors' analysis. For this sample the table gives some 920,000 distinct CDR3 sequences, of which 51% were detected only once. Roughly 23% of the sample belongs to the ten largest clones.

Looking up the germline V gene (reference sequence) yields CDR1 SGHKS and CDR2 YYEKEE. V lost 0 bases and J lost 0 bases, and the count of bases not matched to a germline gene is 8. From the cysteine through the phenylalanine, the CDR3 covers 17 amino acids. Kept here is only the CDR3 DNA, which spans 51 bases and is read in frame from base 1. This receptor chain uses TRBV5-5 and TRBJ2-5; TRBD1 aligns with 7 central bases. This receptor was obtained from a woman aged 60-75 years in good health. The sequenced sample was blood. This receptor carries the CDR3 CASSLEGQLQYQETQYF. The DNA sequence is as follows: TGTGCCAGCAGCTTGGAGGGACAGCTCCAGTACCAAGAGACCCAGTACTTC.